The clone carrying this T cell receptor (beta chain) was seen a few times. Original processing notes: Amplified reference gene primers provided the basis for estimating nucleated cell counts. Sequencing was performed with immunoSEQ multiplex PCR; in TCRdb, only in-frame clones are kept and a portion is missing. V, J and clone size derive from that table, while D and trimming were established from the DNA sequence. The table has some 260,000 clones, approximately 90% seen once. Enrolment of Seattle patients took place during active infection, and they were followed longitudinally. These data originate in a study of blood T cell repertoires in COVID-19. As for the study in general: Some COVID-19 samples were acute and others convalescent; all came from the United States, Italy and Spain.

The germline gives CDR1 SNHLY, CDR2 FYNNEI. The length of the CDR3 is 11 residues. Germline trimming cut 9 bases from V and 8 bases from J; bases unmatched to any gene: 2. The chain couples TRBV2 to TRBJ2-1, with 9 bases aligning to TRBD2. This TCR came from a woman aged 25-40 years with COVID-19, enrolled during active disease. The sample was peripheral blood. The CDR3 loop is CARGGGDEQFF. Here the CDR3 DNA reads TGTGCCAGAGGCGGGGGGGATGAGCAGTTCTTC.